This TCR beta chain originates from a study of blood T cell repertoires in COVID-19. Study details: Acute-phase and convalescent COVID-19 samples originated in the United States, Italy and Spain.

This clone showed up just once. This CDR3 region has 13 residues. The V gene's germline CDR1 is SNHLY and CDR2 FYNNEI. V was clipped by 8 bases and J by 4 bases; unmatched bases: 4. Sequenced by immunoSEQ multiplex PCR; TCRdb stores in-frame clones only, minus some. The sample consists of about 250,000 clones, approximately 90% of them appearing once. Residents of about two dozen US areas, aged about 18 to 95 years, made up the participants. Membership in each cohort depended on participant-reported clinical history. This clonotype was obtained from a woman younger than 45 with acute COVID-19. The rearrangement uses TRBV2 and TRBJ2-7; 11 bases match TRBD2. The sequencing sample was made of PBMCs or T cells enriched from blood (not recorded which). The CDR3 spells CASGGTSGYEQYF. The CDR3 DNA reads TGTGCCAGCGGAGGGACTAGCGGATACGAGCAGTACTTC.